The 6 T cell receptor beta chains below were found in one sample sequenced in a study of a mutant IDH1 vaccine in newly diagnosed glioma. These receptors are not linked to any known antigen. Time point: week 23, last vaccination. It was 300 ug of mutant IDH1 20-mer peptide that made up each vaccine dose, given with topical imiquimod. The repertoire was sequenced with immunoSEQ multiplex PCR; TCRdb's copy has only in-frame clones and lacks some. The sample holds about 65,000 clones, roughly 81% seen once. Material: PBMCs, obtained from a glioma patient whose treatment included an IDH1 peptide vaccine. These receptor sequences come from a man younger than 40 with glioma.

This CDR3 is CASSQATSGVSLNIQYF. The CDR3 nucleotides read TGTGCCAGCAGCCAAGCGACTAGCGGGGTTTCCTTGAACATTCAGTACTTC. This rearrangement joins TRBV4-2 to TRBJ2-4, with 11 bases matching TRBD2. The CDR3 contains 17 residues. Germline CDR1 LGHNA, CDR2 YNFKEQ. V shed 1 base, J shed 7 bases, and the junction held 9 bases outside the gene matches.

The chain has TRBV7-6 and TRBJ2-2; no reliable D call. Trimming removed 0 bases at V and 6 bases at J, with 8 bases between. CDR3 length: 14 residues. Germline lookup yields CDR1 SGHVS and CDR2 FNYEAQ. The CDR3 protein is CASSLAHGPGELFF. The CDR3 DNA sequence: TGTGCCAGCAGCTTAGCGCACGGGCCCGGGGAGCTGTTTTTT.

The gene calls are TRBV5-5 and TRBJ2-2, with D hard to call. V lost 3 bases and J 1 base, leaving 10 bases between the germline ends. CDR3 size: 15 residues. The germline CDR1 and CDR2 sequences are SGHKS and YYEKEE (reference sequence). This CDR3 reads CASSSWDKNTGELFF. The CDR3 region has the DNA TGTGCCAGCAGCTCCTGGGATAAGAACACCGGGGAGCTGTTTTTT.

The chain couples TRBV7-6 to TRBJ2-5; TRBD1 or TRBD2 may be the D gene (5 bases each). The DNA end lines up better with TRBJ2-7; the J call may be wrong. The CDR3 has 12 amino acids. From germline, CDR1 is SGHVS and CDR2 FNYEAQ. CDR3: CASSRGSYEQYF. The DNA of the CDR3 is TGTGCCAGCAGCCGGGGCAGCTACGAGCAGTACTTC.

This chain connects TRBV30 to TRBJ2-5; TRBD2 is a possible D gene (7 bases). Trimming pared 0 bases from V and 5 bases from J, leaving 16 bases between. This CDR3 has 15 residues. Germline assignment: CDR1 GTSNPN and CDR2 SVGIG (reference sequence). This chain's CDR3 is CAWSVGGGGMETQYF. The CDR3 nucleotides read TGTGCCTGGAGTGTAGGAGGGGGGGGGATGGAGACCCAGTACTTC.

This chain joins TRBV2 and TRBJ1-1; D is unresolved. Germline-derived CDR1 and CDR2 are SNHLY and FYNNEI. V lost 0 bases, J lost 6 bases, and 11 bases lay in between. The CDR3 is made up of 14 amino acids. As DNA, the CDR3 is TGTGCCAGCAGTGAAGCCGGGTTCACCCCTGAAGCTTTCTTT. This sequence encodes CASSEAGFTPEAFF.